The clone carrying this T cell receptor (beta chain) was seen a handful of times. The antigen remains undetermined. Unmatched junction bases numbered 6, after V lost 6 bases and J lost 4 bases. CDR1 MRHNA and CDR2 SNTAGT come from the germline V gene. The CDR3 totals 15 residues. The data were obtained in a study of cytomegalovirus exposure and HLA in healthy donors. For the study at large: Of the donors genotyped, approximately 410 in all, 75% to 90% fell in the Caucasian-associated ancestry cluster. Findings of the study overall: Being productive about 87% or about 30% of the time was typical of most TCR beta V segments in an earlier analysis. At a 0.05 false discovery rate, a later analysis found around 15,000 TCR beta sequences to be associated with HLA alleles. The study put some 150 TCR beta chains on its list as cytomegalovirus-associated.

Both 60 Vbeta primers and 13 Jbeta primers went into the PCR. TCRdb's table, derived via immunoSEQ multiplex PCR, lists solely in-frame clones and lacks some. The sample carries roughly 81,000 clones, around 77% recorded once. Sequenced sample: PBMCs. The chain uses TRBV6-4 and TRBJ2-3, with 11 bases identical to TRBD2. The receptor's source is a boy younger than 18 in good health and CMV-seronegative. CDR3 coding DNA: TGTGCCAGCAGACGCACTAGCGGGGGAGCAGATACGCAGTATTTT. It translates to CASRRTSGGADTQYF.